This T cell receptor beta chain was identified in a study of OX40 agonist ivuxolimab in advanced cancers. Study-level information: Each dose-escalation patient presented with hepatocellular carcinoma, melanoma, renal cell or head and neck cancer. Broader study findings: More expanded clones were seen, on average, in CD8+ T cells than in CD4+.

Comments on this clone: Its antigen is still unknown.

Libraries were prepared by immunoSEQ multiplex PCR; TCRdb keeps only in-frame clonotypes and omits some of them. The table shows around 26,000 clones, with approximately 91% occurring only once. V was pared by 5 bases and J by 4 bases, with 8 bases between. Germline loops: CDR1 SGHTA, CDR2 FQGNSA. This CDR3 region has 12 residues. The genes are TRBV7-2 and TRBJ2-5; D call uncertain. The sequencing here drew on CD4+ or CD8+ T cells sorted from blood, taken in a trial of the OX40 agonist ivuxolimab. This clonotype originated in an adult with an advanced solid tumor such as melanoma, head and neck, liver or kidney cancer. CDR3 sequence (DNA): TGTGCCAGCAGCCAGCTCGCAGAGACCCAGTACTTC. This sequence encodes CASSQLAETQYF.